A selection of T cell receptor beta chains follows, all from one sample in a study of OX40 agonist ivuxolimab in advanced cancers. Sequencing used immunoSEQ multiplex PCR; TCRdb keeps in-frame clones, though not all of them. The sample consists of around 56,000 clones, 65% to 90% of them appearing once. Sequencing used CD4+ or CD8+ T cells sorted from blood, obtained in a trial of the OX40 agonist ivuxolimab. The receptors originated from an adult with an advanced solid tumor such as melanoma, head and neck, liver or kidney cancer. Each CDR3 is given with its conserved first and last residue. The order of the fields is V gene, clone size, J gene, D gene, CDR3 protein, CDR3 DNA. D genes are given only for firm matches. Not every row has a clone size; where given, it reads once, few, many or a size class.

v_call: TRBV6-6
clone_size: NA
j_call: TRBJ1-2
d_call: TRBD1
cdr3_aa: CASSYGQGGGYTF
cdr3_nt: TGTGCCAGCAGTTACGGACAGGGGGGCGGCTACACCTTC

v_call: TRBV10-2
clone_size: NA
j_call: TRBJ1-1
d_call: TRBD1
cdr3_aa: CASRGVSTGGMNTEAFF
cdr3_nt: TGCGCCAGCAGGGGTGTTTCGACAGGGGGTATGAACACTGAAGCTTTCTTT

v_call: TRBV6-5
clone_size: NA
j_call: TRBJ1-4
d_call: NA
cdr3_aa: CASKTGGRDEKLFF
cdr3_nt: TGTGCCAGCAAGACGGGGGGCAGAGATGAAAAACTGTTTTTT

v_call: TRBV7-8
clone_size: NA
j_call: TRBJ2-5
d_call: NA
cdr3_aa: CASSLAMRSAQTQYF
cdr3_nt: TGTGCCAGCAGCTTAGCTATGCGGTCCGCCCAGACCCAGTACTTC

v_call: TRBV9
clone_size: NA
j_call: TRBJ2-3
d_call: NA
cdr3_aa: CASSVATPTDTQYF
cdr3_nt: TGTGCCAGCAGCGTAGCCACACCCACAGATACGCAGTATTTT

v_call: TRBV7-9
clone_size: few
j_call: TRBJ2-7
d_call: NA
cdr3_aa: CASSLRDRYYEQYF
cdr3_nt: TGTGCCAGCAGCTTACGGGACCGTTACTACGAGCAGTACTTC

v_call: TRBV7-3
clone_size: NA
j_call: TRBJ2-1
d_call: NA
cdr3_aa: CASSLTGLGYNEQFF
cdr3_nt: TGTGCCAGCAGCTTAACAGGGTTGGGCTACAATGAGCAGTTCTTC

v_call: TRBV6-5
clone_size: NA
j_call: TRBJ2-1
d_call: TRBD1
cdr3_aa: CASSSGTGIRNEQFF
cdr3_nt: TGTGCCAGCAGCTCCGGGACAGGGATTAGGAATGAGCAGTTCTTC

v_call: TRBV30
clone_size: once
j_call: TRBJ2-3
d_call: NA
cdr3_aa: CAWSPLKIDTQYF
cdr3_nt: TGTGCCTGGAGCCCACTCAAAATAGATACGCAGTATTTT

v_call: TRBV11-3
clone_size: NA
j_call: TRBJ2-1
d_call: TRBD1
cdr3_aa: CASSPGLTGGYNEQFF
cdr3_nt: TGTGCCAGCAGCCCTGGCCTAACAGGGGGCTACAATGAGCAGTTCTTC

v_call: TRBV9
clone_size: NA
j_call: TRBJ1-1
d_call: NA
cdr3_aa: CASSPRQIMNTEAFF
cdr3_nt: TGTGCCAGCAGCCCCCGACAGATCATGAACACTGAAGCTTTCTTT

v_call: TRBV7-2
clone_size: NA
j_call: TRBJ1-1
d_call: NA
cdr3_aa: CASSPRSGEAFF
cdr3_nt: TGTGCCAGCAGCCCCCGGAGTGGTGAAGCTTTCTTT

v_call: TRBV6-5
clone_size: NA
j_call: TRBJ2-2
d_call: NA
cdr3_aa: CASSYMTTGELFF
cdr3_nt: TGTGCCAGCAGTTATATGACCACCGGGGAGCTGTTTTTT

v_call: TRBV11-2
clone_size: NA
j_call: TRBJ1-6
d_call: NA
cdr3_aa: CASSPTWGRSDSPLHF
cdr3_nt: TGTGCCAGCAGCCCCACTTGGGGGCGAAGTGATTCACCCCTCCACTTT

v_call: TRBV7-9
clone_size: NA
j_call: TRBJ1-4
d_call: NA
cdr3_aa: CASSLESGEKLFF
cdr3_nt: TGTGCCAGCAGCTTAGAATCAGGTGAAAAACTGTTTTTT

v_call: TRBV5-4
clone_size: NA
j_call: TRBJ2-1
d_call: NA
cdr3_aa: CASSQGGDSYNEQFF
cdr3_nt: TGTGCCAGCAGCCAAGGTGGGGACTCCTACAATGAGCAGTTCTTC

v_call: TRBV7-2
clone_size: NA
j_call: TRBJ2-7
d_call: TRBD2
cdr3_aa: CASSPGLATTYEQYF
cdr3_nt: TGTGCCAGCAGCCCAGGACTAGCGACGACCTACGAGCAGTACTTC

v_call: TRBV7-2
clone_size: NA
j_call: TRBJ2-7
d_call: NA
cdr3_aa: CASSSGPYIEQYF
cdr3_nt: TGTGCCAGCAGCTCAGGACCCTACATCGAGCAGTACTTC

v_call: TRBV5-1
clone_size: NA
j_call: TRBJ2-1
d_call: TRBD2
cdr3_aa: CASSLLLAGGYNEQFF
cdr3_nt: TGCGCCAGCAGCTTGTTACTAGCGGGAGGCTACAATGAGCAGTTCTTC

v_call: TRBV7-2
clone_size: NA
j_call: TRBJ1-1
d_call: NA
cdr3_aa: CASSSRMNTEAFF
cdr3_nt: TGTGCCAGCAGCTCCCGAATGAACACTGAAGCTTTCTTT

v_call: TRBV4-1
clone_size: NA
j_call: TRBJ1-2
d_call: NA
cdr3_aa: CASSPWDDWRSRYTF
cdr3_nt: TGCGCCAGCAGCCCGTGGGACGACTGGAGGTCCCGCTACACCTTC

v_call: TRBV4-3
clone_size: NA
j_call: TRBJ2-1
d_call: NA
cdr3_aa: CASSLGGVLYNEQFF
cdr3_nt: TGCGCCAGCAGCCTCGGAGGGGTCCTGTACAATGAGCAGTTCTTC

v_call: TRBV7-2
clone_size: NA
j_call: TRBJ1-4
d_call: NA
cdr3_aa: CASSPYGGRNEKLFF
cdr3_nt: TGTGCCAGCAGCCCCTATGGGGGGCGTAATGAAAAACTGTTTTTT

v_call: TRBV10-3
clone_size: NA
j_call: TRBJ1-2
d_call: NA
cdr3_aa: CAIRGRNYGYTF
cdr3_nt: TGTGCCATCAGGGGACGGAACTATGGCTACACCTTC

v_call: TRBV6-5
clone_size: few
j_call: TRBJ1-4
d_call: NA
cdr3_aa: CASSEGWEEKLFF
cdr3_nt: TGTGCCAGCAGTGAGGGATGGGAAGAAAAACTGTTTTTT

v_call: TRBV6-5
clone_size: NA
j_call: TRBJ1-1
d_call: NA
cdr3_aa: CASSEAGQTKAFF
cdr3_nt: TGTGCCAGCAGTGAAGCTGGACAGACTAAAGCTTTCTTT

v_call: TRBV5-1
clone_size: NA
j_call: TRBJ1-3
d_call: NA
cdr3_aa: CASSSDGTSGNTIYF
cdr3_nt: TGCGCCAGCAGCTCGGATGGGACATCTGGAAACACCATATATTTT

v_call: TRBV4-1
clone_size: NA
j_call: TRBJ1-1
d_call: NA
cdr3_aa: CASSPDIWGRAEAFF
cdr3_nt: TGCGCCAGCAGCCCTGACATTTGGGGAAGGGCTGAAGCTTTCTTT

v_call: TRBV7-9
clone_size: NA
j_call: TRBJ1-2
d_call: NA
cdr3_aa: CASSLSMDYGYTF
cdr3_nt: TGTGCCAGCAGCTTATCCATGGACTATGGCTACACCTTC

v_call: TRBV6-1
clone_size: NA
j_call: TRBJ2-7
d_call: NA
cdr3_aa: CASSRSGASYEQYF
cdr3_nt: TGTGCCAGCAGTCGGTCCGGGGCCTCCTACGAGCAGTACTTC

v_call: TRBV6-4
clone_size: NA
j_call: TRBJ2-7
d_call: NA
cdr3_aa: CASSYSSTDFYEQYF
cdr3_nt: TGTGCCAGCAGTTACTCGAGCACGGACTTCTACGAGCAGTACTTC

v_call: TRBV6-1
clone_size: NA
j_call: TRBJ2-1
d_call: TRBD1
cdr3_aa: CASNIGQGQNEQFF
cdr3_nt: TGTGCCAGCAACATAGGACAGGGACAGAATGAGCAGTTCTTC

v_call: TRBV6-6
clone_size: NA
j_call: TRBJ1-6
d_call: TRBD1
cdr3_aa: CASRPGQGASPLHF
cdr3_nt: TGTGCCAGCAGGCCGGGACAGGGTGCTTCACCCCTCCACTTT

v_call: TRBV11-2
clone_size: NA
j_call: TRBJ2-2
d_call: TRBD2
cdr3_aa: CASSPGLAGGPHTGELFF
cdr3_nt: TGTGCCAGCAGCCCGGGACTAGCGGGAGGGCCGCACACCGGGGAGCTGTTTTTT

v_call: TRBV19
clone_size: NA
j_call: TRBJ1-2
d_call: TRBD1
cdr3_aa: CASSRTGDYGYTF
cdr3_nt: TGTGCCAGTAGCCGGACAGGCGACTATGGCTACACCTTC

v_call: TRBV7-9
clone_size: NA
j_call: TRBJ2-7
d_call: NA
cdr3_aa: CASSLIQGLRNEQYF
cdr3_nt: TGTGCCAGCAGCCTGATTCAGGGGTTGAGGAACGAGCAGTACTTC

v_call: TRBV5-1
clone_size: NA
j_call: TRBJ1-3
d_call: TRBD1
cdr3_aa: CASSPATGSERNTIYF
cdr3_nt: TGCGCCAGCAGCCCCGCGACAGGGTCGGAAAGAAACACCATATATTTT

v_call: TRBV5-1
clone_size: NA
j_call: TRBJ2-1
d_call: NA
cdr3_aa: CASSLREGNEQFF
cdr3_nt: TGCGCCAGCAGCCTCCGGGAAGGCAATGAGCAGTTCTTC

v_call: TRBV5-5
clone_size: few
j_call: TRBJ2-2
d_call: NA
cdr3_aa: CASSLHKGETGELFF
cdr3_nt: TGTGCCAGCAGCCTTCACAAGGGGGAAACCGGGGAGCTGTTTTTT

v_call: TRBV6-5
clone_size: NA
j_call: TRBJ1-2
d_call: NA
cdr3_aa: CASSLGGPRGYTF
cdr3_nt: TGTGCCAGCAGTTTGGGGGGACCGAGAGGCTACACCTTC

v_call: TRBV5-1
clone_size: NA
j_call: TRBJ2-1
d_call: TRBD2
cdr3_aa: CASSTGLAGGYNEQFF
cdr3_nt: TGCGCCAGCAGCACCGGACTAGCGGGAGGCTACAATGAGCAGTTCTTC

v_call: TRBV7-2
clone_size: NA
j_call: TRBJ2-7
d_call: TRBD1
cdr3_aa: CASSLAGTVAYEQYF
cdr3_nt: TGTGCCAGCAGCTTAGCGGGGACAGTAGCCTACGAGCAGTACTTC

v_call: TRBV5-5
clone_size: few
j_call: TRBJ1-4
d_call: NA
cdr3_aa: CASSLWGSGNEKLFF
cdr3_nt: TGTGCCAGCAGCTTGTGGGGGTCGGGTAATGAAAAACTGTTTTTT

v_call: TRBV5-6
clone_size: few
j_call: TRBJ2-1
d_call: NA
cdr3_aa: CASSSSGRTNEQFF
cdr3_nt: TGTGCCAGCAGCTCATCGGGACGAACCAATGAGCAGTTCTTC

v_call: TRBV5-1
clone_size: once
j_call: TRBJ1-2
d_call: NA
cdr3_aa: CASSTGGTEGGDGYTF
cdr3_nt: TGCGCCAGCAGCACCGGAGGCACAGAGGGGGGTGATGGCTACACCTTC

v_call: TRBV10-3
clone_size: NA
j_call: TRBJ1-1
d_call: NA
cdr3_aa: CAISYGTANTEAFF
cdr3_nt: TGTGCCATCAGTTACGGGACGGCGAACACTGAAGCTTTCTTT

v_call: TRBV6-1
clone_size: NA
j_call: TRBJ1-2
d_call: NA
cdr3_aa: CASSAPDARGANYGYTF
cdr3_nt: TGTGCCAGCAGTGCCCCGGACGCCCGGGGGGCTAACTATGGCTACACCTTC

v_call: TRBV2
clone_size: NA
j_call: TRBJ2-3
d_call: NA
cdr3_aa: CASSVGGSTDTQYF
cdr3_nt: TGTGCCAGCAGTGTCGGCGGGAGCACAGATACGCAGTATTTT

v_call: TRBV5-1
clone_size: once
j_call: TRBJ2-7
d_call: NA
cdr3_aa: CASSFEGYEQYF
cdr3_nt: TGCGCCAGCAGCTTCGAGGGATACGAGCAGTACTTC

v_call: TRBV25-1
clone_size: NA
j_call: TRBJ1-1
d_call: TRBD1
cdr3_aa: CASSPTGTGVTFF
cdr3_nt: TGTGCCAGCAGTCCGACCGGGACAGGGGTAACTTTCTTT